This TCR beta chain was found in a study of T-cell memory formation after mild COVID-19. Whole-study context: TCR clusters mostly belonged to single donors. Whole-study results and caveats: Researchers found some responding clones in pre-infection memory, a sign that cross-reactive memory joined. Chiefly within CM and EM were the contracting CD4+ clones; CD8+ ones were within EMRA.

Germline V lookup: CDR1 SQVTM, CDR2 ANQGSEA. The CDR3 is made up of 13 amino acids. Trimming cost V 6 bases and J 7 bases, with 18 bases left between them. This clonotype was detected only a few times. As yet, its antigen is unknown. Constant-segment primers served in 5'RACE that generated TCR alpha and TCR beta cDNA libraries bearing sample barcodes and UMIs. TCRdb re-analysed the 5' RACE reads in MiXCR, keeping a single row per CDR3 protein. The sample yields 150,000 to 200,000 distinct CDR3 sequences, 16% seen once. The receptor was derived from an adult woman who had mild COVID-19 (a few samples of this study predate the infection). Cell type and time point are not known. V usage is TRBV29-1 and J usage is TRBJ2-5; D gene ambiguous. Sequencing used PBMCs or a T cell subset sorted from them (not recorded which). The CDR3 bases are TGCAGCGTAAGGGTTAGCTCCGAAGGGACCCAGTACTTC. Encoded protein: CSVRVSSEGTQYF.